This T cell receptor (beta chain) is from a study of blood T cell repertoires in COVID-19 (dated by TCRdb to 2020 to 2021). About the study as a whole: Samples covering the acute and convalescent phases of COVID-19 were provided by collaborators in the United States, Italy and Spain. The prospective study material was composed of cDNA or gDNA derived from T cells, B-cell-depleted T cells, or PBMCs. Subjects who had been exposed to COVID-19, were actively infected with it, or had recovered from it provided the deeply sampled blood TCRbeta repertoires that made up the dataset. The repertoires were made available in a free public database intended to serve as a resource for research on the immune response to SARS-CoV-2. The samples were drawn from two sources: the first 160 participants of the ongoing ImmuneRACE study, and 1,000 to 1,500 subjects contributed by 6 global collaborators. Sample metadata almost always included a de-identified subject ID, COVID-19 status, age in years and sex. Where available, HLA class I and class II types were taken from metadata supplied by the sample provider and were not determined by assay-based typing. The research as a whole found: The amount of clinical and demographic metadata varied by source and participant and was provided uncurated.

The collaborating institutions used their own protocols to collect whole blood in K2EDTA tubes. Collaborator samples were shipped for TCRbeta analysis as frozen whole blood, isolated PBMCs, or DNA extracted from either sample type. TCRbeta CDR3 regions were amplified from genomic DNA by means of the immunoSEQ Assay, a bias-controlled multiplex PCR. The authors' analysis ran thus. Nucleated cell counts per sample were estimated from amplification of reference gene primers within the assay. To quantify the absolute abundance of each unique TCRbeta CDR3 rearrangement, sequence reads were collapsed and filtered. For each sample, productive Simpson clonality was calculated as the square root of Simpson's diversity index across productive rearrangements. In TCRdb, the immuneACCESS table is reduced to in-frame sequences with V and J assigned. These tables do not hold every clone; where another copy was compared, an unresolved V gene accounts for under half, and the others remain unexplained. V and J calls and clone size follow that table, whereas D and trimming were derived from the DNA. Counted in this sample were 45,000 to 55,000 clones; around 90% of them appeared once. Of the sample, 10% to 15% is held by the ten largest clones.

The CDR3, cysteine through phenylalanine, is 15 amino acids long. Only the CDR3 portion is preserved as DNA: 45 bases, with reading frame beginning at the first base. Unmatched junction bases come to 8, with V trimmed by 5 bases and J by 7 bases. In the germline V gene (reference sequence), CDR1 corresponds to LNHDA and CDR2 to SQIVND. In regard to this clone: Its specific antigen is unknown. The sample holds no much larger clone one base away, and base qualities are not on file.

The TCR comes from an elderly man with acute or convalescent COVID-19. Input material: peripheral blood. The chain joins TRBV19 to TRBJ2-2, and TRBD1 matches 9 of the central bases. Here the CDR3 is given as CASSPGTGRVGELFF. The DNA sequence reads TGTGCCAGTAGTCCCGGGACAGGGAGGGTCGGGGAGCTGTTTTTT.